This T cell receptor beta chain is from a study of CD8 T cells in Susac syndrome. Random hexamers primed reverse transcription of about 0.5 to 1 ug RNA. A multiplex approach, immunoSEQ multiplex PCR, amplified TCR beta CDR3 across 54 Vbeta and 13 Jbeta. TCRdb used MiXCR to reprocess the immunoSEQ multiplex PCR reads, holding one entry per CDR3 protein. The table includes approximately 100,000 distinct CDR3 sequences, nearly 95% detected once. TEMRA cells underwent FACS enrichment and CD8+ and CD4+ T cells underwent negative isolation. The clonotype originates from a human donor in good health. Sequenced input: CD4+ T cells from PBMCs.

CDR3 residues: CASRPLEAFF. The CDR3, as DNA: TGTGCCAGCAGACCCCTTGAAGCTTTCTTT. The rearrangement uses TRBV7-9 and TRBJ1-1; D unclear. CDR1 is SEHNR and CDR2 is FQNEAQ in the germline V gene (reference sequence). This CDR3 is 10 amino acids long. The ends were cut back, 6 bases at V and 7 bases at J, with 6 bases in the middle.